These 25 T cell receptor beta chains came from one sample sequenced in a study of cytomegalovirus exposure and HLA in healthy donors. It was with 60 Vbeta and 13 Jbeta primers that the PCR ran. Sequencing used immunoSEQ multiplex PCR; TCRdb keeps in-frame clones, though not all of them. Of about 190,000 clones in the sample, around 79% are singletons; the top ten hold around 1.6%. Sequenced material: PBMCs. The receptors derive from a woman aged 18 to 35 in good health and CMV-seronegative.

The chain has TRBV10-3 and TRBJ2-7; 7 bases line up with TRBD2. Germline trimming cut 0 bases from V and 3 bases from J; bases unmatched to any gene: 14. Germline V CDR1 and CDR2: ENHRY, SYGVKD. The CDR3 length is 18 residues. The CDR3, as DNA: TGTGCCATCAGTGAGTCTGGGCTAGCGGCCGTCTTCAACTACGAGCAGTACTTC. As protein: CAISESGLAAVFNYEQYF.

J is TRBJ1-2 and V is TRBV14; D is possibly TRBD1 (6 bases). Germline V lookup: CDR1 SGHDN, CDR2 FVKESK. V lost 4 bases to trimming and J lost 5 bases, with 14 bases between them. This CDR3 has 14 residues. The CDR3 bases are TGTGCCAGCAGCCCACAGGGAATGGGGTATGGCTACACCTTC. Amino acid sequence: CASSPQGMGYGYTF.

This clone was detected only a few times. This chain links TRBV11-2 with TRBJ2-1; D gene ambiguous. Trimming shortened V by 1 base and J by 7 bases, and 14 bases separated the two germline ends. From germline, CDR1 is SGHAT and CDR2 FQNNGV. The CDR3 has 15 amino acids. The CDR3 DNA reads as TGTGCCAGCAGCTTAGGGCCAGGTGTCGGTAATGAGCAGTTCTTC. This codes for CASSLGPGVGNEQFF.

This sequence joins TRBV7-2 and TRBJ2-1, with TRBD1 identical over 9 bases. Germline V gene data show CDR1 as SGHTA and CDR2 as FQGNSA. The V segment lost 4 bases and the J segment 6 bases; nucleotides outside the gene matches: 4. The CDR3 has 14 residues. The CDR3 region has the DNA TGTGCCAGCAGCTCAGGGACAGGGAGCAATGAGCAGTTCTTC. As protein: CASSSGTGSNEQFF.

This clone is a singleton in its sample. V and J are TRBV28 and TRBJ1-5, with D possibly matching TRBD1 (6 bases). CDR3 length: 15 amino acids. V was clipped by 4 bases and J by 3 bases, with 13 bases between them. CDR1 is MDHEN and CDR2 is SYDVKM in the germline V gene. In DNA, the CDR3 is TGTGCCAGCAGTTCAGGGGTTCTGAACAATCAGCCCCAGCATTTT. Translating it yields CASSSGVLNNQPQHF.

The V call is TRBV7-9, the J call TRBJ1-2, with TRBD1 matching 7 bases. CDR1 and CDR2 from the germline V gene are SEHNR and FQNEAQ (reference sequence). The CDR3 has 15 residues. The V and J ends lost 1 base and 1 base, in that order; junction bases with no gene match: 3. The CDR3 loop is CASSLGTGHNYGYTF. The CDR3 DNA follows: TGTGCCAGCAGCTTAGGGACAGGCCATAACTATGGCTACACCTTC.

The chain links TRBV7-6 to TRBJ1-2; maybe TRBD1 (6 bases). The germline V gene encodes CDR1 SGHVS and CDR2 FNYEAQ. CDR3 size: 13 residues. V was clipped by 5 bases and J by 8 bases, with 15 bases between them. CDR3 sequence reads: CASSGRDMEGYTF. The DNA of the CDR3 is TGTGCCAGCAGCGGAAGGGACATGGAGGGCTACACCTTC. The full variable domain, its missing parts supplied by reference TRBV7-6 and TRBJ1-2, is GAGVSQSPRYKVTKRGQDVALRCDPISGHVSLYWYRQALGQGPEFLTYFNYEAQQDKSGLPNDRFSAERPEGSISTLTIQRTEQRDSAMYRCASSGRDMEGYTFGSGTRLTVV.

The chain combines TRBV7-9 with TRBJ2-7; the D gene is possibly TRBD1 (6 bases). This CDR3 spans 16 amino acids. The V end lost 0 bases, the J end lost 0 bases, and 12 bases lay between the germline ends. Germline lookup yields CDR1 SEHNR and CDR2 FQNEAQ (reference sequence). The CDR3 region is CASSLASDRSSYEQYF. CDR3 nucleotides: TGTGCCAGCAGCTTAGCGTCCGACAGGAGCTCCTACGAGCAGTACTTC. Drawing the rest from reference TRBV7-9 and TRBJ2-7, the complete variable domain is DTGVSQNPRHKITKRGQNVTFRCDPISEHNRLYWYRQTLGQGPEFLTYFQNEAQLEKSRLLSDRFSAERPKGSFSTLEIQRTEQGDSAMYLCASSLASDRSSYEQYFGPGTRLTVT.

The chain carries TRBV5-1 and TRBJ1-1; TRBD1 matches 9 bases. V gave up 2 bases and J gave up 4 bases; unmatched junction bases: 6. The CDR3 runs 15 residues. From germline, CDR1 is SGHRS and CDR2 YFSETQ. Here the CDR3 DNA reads TGCGCCAGCAGCTTTACAGGGGGCGCTGGCACTGAAGCTTTCTTT. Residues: CASSFTGGAGTEAFF. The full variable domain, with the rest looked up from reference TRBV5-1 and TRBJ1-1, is KAGVTQTPRYLIKTRGQQVTLSCSPISGHRSVSWYQQTPGQGLQFLFEYFSETQRNKGNFPGRFSGRQFSNSRSEMNVSTLELGDSALYLCASSFTGGAGTEAFFGQGTRLTVV.

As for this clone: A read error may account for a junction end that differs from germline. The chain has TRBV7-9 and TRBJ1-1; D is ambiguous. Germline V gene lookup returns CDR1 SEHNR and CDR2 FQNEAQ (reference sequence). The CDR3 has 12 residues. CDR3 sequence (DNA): TGTTCCAGCAGCTTAAGAGAGGCTGAAGCTTTCTTT. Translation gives CSSSLREAEAFF.

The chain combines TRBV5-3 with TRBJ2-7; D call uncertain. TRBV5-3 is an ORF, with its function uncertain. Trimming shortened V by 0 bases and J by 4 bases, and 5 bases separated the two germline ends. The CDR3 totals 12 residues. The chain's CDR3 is CARSLVSYEQYF. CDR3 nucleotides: TGTGCCAGAAGCTTGGTTTCATACGAGCAGTACTTC.

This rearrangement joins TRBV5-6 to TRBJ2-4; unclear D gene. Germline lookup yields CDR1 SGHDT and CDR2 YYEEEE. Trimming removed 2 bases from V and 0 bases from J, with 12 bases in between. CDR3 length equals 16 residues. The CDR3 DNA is TGTGCCAGCAGCTTAAGAGGCCTGATAGCCAAAAACATTCAGTACTTC. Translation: CASSLRGLIAKNIQYF.

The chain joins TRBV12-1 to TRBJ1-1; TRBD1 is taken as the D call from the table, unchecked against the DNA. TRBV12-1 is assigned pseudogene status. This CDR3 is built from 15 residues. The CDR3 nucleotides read TGTGCCAGCAGCTCGCAGGGACAGGGGGACACTGAAGCTTTCTTT. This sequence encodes CASSSQGQGDTEAFF.

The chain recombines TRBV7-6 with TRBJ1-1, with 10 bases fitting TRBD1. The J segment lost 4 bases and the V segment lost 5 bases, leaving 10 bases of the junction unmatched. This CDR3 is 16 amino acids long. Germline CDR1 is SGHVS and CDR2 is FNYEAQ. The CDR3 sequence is CASSPGTGVRGTEAFF. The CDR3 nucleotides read TGTGCCAGCAGCCCAGGGACAGGGGTAAGGGGCACTGAAGCTTTCTTT.

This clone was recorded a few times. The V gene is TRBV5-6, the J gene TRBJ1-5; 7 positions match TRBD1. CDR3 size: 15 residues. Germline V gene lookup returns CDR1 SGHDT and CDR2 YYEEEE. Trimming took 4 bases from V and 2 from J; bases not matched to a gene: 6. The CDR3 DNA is TGTGCCAGCAGCCGACAGGGAGAGGGCAATCAGCCCCAGCATTTT. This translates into CASSRQGEGNQPQHF.

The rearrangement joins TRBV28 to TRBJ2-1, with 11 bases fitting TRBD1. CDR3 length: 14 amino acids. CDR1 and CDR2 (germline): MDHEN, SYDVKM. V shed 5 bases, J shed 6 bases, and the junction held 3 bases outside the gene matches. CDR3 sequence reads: CASSQGTGGNEQFF. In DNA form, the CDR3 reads TGTGCCAGCAGTCAGGGGACAGGGGGCAATGAGCAGTTCTTC.

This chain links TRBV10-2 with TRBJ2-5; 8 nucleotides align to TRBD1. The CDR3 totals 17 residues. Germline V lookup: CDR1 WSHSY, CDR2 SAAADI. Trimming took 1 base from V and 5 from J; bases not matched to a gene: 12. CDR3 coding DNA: TGCGCCAGCAGTGAGTTCGGGACAGCACAGGGGGTGGAGACCCAGTACTTC. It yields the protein CASSEFGTAQGVETQYF.

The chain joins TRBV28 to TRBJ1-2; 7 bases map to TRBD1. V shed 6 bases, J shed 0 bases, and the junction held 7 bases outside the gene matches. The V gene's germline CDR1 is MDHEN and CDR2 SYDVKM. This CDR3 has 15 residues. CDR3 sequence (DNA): TGTGCCAGCAGGACAGGGACAGCAGCTAACTATGGCTACACCTTC. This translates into CASRTGTAANYGYTF.

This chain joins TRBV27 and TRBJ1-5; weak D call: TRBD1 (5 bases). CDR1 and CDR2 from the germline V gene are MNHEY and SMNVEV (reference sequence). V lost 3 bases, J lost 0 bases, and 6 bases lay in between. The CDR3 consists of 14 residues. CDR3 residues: CASSFDSSNQPQHF. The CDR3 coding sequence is TGTGCCAGCAGTTTTGACAGTAGCAATCAGCCCCAGCATTTT.

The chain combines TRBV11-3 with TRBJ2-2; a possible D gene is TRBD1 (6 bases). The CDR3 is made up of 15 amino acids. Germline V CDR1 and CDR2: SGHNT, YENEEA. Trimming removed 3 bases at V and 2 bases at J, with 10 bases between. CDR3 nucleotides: TGTGCCAGCAGCTTGGGGGCACTCAACACCGGGGAGCTGTTTTTT. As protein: CASSLGALNTGELFF.

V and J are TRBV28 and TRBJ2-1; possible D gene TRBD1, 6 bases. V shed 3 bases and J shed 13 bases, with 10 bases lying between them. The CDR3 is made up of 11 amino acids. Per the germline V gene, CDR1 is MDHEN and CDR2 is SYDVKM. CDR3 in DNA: TGTGCCAGCAGTTTGCCGGGACACCAGTTCTTC. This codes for CASSLPGHQFF.

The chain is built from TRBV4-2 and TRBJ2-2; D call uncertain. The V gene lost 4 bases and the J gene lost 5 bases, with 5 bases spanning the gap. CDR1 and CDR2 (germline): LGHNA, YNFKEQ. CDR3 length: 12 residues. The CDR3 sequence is CASSPLTGELFF. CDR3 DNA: TGTGCCAGCAGCCCCCTTACCGGGGAGCTGTTTTTT.

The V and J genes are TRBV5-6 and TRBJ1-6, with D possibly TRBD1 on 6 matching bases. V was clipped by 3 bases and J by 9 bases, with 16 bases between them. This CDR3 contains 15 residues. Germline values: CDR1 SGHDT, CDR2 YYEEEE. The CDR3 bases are TGTGCCAGCAGCTGGGATGCCACAGGGACTTCACCCCTCCACTTT. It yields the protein CASSWDATGTSPLHF.

CDR3 bases: TGTGCCAGCAGCTCGACAGGGGGCGGAATCACTGAAGCTTTCTTT. Its translation: CASSSTGGGITEAFF. This chain uses TRBV5-4 with TRBJ1-1, with 10 nucleotides matching TRBD1. Germline V gene lookup returns CDR1 SGHNT and CDR2 YYREEE (reference sequence). The V and J ends lost 3 bases and 4 bases, in that order; junction bases with no gene match: 6. The CDR3 runs 15 residues.

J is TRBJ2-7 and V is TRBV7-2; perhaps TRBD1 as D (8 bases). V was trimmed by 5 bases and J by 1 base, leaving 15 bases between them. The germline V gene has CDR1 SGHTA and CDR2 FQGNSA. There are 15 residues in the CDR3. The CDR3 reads CASSIDRGGSYEQYF. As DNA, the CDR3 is TGTGCCAGCAGCATCGACAGGGGAGGGTCCTACGAGCAGTACTTC.